What follows are 22 T cell receptor beta chains derived from one specimen sequenced in a study of blood T cell repertoires in COVID-19. TCRdb's copy holds only in-frame clones and misses some; the assay was immunoSEQ multiplex PCR. This sample has fewer than 250,000 clones, with around four fifths found just once. Sequencing used peripheral blood. The receptors originated from a woman older than 75 with COVID-19, enrolled during active disease.

This CDR3 reads CASSYSTGTAFF. Here the CDR3 DNA reads TGTGCCAGCAGTTACTCGACAGGGACAGCTTTCTTT. The rearrangement uses TRBV6-5 and TRBJ1-1; TRBD1 aligns across 7 bases. CDR3 length: 12 amino acids. Germline V gives CDR1 MNHEY, CDR2 SVGAGI. The V segment lost 0 bases and the J segment 10 bases; nucleotides outside the gene matches: 2.

V is TRBV6-5 and J is TRBJ1-1; 7 bases are shared with TRBD1. CDR3 size: 15 residues. The ends lost 7 bases at V and 3 bases at J; junction bases unmatched: 11. The V gene's germline CDR1 is MNHEY and CDR2 SVGAGI. CDR3 sequence (DNA): TGTGCCAGCACCCGGACCCGGGACAGATACACTGAAGCTTTCTTT. Amino acids: CASTRTRDRYTEAFF.

V is TRBV4-1 and J is TRBJ2-3; the match to TRBD1 covers 7 bases. CDR1 is MGHRA and CDR2 is YSYEKL in the germline V gene. This CDR3 comprises 15 residues. V was pared by 1 base and J by 6 bases, with 7 bases of the junction left unmatched. CDR3 nucleotides: TGCGCCAGCAGCCAAGCGACAGGGTGGGGGGATACGCAGTATTTT. Amino acid sequence: CASSQATGWGDTQYF.

The chain recombines TRBV19 with TRBJ1-5, with TRBD1 identical over 7 bases. V gave up 1 base and J gave up 4 bases; unmatched junction bases: 1. CDR1 is LNHDA, CDR2 SQIVND, per germline (reference sequence). The CDR3 extends over 14 amino acids. CDR3 protein: CASSIGGQNQPQHF. The CDR3 DNA sequence: TGTGCCAGTAGTATAGGGGGACAGAATCAGCCCCAGCATTTT.

This chain joins TRBV4-1 and TRBJ1-5; no reliable D call. This CDR3 contains 14 residues. Germline lookup yields CDR1 MGHRA and CDR2 YSYEKL. The ends were cut back, 0 bases at V and 2 bases at J, with 5 bases in the middle. CDR3: CASSQDPGNQPQHF. CDR3 nucleotides: TGCGCCAGCAGCCAAGATCCGGGCAATCAGCCCCAGCATTTT.

This sequence joins TRBV4-2 and TRBJ1-2; TRBD1 is a possible D gene (6 bases). In germline, CDR1 is LGHNA, CDR2 YNFKEQ. The V gene lost 4 bases and the J gene lost 4 bases, with 19 bases spanning the gap. CDR3 length: 16 amino acids. CDR3 in amino acids: CASSPEGGALIYGYTF. The CDR3 DNA is TGTGCCAGCAGCCCAGAGGGGGGGGCGCTTATCTATGGCTACACCTTC.

The rearrangement joins TRBV7-2 to TRBJ2-1; unclear D gene. Germline V gene sequence: CDR1 SGHTA, CDR2 FQGNSA. The ends were cut back, 8 bases at V and 0 bases at J, with 14 bases in the middle. CDR3 length: 15 residues. The CDR3 DNA reads TGTGCCAGCCACGGAGCTCAAAGCTCCTACAATGAGCAGTTCTTC. This translates into CASHGAQSSYNEQFF.

The chain couples TRBV14 to TRBJ2-5, with TRBD1 matching 7 bases. Germline CDR1 and CDR2: SGHDN and FVKESK. CDR3 length: 16 residues. V shed 4 bases, J shed 4 bases, and the junction held 12 bases outside the gene matches. CDR3 sequence (DNA): TGTGCCAGCAGCCCAGACAGGGTGGGTCGAAGAGAGACCCAGTACTTC. It codes for CASSPDRVGRRETQYF.

J is TRBJ2-1 and V is TRBV5-1; TRBD1 agrees at 9 bases. V shed 2 bases and J 8 bases; nucleotides not matched to a gene: 5. CDR1 and CDR2 from the germline V gene are SGHRS and YFSETQ. This CDR3 is built from 14 residues. In DNA, the CDR3 is TGCGCCAGCAGCTTACAGGGGGCGGTCGATGAGCAGTTCTTC. Translation gives CASSLQGAVDEQFF.

The chain combines TRBV28 with TRBJ2-5; D unclear. The CDR3 length is 14 residues. With 2 bases removed from V and 1 base from J, the gap between germline ends came to 8 bases. From germline, CDR1 is MDHEN and CDR2 SYDVKM. CDR3 protein: CASSLGATQETQYF. For the CDR3, the DNA is TGTGCCAGCAGTTTAGGAGCTACCCAAGAGACCCAGTACTTC.

The rearrangement joins TRBV4-3 to TRBJ2-6; perhaps TRBD1 as D (5 bases). V gave up 1 base and J gave up 6 bases, with 13 bases separating them. The CDR3 is made up of 16 amino acids. In germline, CDR1 is LGHNA, CDR2 YSLEER. DNA for the CDR3: TGCGCCAGCAGCCAAGTTGCAGGGTCCTCGGCCAACGTCCTGACTTTC. Translation: CASSQVAGSSANVLTF.

The CDR3 loop reads CASSTTSSEQYV. The DNA of the CDR3 is TGTGCCAGCAGTACTACTAGCTCCGAGCAGTACGTC. The chain combines TRBV6-5 with TRBJ2-7, with D possibly TRBD2 on 6 matching bases. V shed 5 bases and J shed 6 bases, with 11 bases lying between them. The CDR3 is 12 residues long. Germline assignment: CDR1 MNHEY and CDR2 SVGAGI.

This chain uses TRBV6-5 with TRBJ1-4, with D maybe TRBD1 (5 bases). Deletions cut 6 bases from V and 4 bases from J, with 12 bases between. This CDR3 spans 14 amino acids. The germline V gene has CDR1 MNHEY and CDR2 SVGAGI. The CDR3 loop is CASSLRRGNEKLFF. The CDR3 nucleotides are TGTGCCAGCAGCTTAAGAAGGGGTAATGAAAAACTGTTTTTT.

This clone was counted once. The V and J genes are TRBV6-4 and TRBJ1-1; 7 bases match TRBD1. The germline V gene encodes CDR1 MRHNA and CDR2 SNTAGT. This CDR3 is 13 amino acids long. J gave up 4 bases and V 4 bases, and 3 bases lay outside the gene matches. The CDR3, as DNA: TGTGCCAGCAGTGTTCAGGGGGGCACTGAAGCTTTCTTT. As protein: CASSVQGGTEAFF.

The chain combines TRBV4-1 with TRBJ1-6; TRBD1 agrees at 7 bases. From germline, CDR1 is MGHRA and CDR2 YSYEKL. This CDR3 has 18 residues. Losses at the gene ends were 0 bases for V and 5 bases for J; bases not matched to a gene: 10. The CDR3 DNA is TGCGCCAGCAGCCAAGATCAGGGGGGACGGTCGGATAATTCACCCCTCCACTTT. Residues: CASSQDQGGRSDNSPLHF.

The chain has TRBV28 and TRBJ1-2; 8 positions match TRBD1. The V and J ends lost 5 bases and 4 bases, in that order; junction bases with no gene match: 15. Germline CDR1 and CDR2: MDHEN and SYDVKM. The CDR3 covers 17 residues. CDR3 sequence: CASSGPGQVPITYGYTF. CDR3 in DNA: TGTGCCAGCAGTGGGCCGGGACAGGTTCCGATTACCTATGGCTACACCTTC.

This clone appeared once. V is TRBV7-9 and J is TRBJ2-3, with D tentatively TRBD2 (6 bases). CDR3 length: 14 residues. CDR1 is SEHNR and CDR2 is FQNEAQ in the germline V gene (reference sequence). Trimming left V 7 bases short and J 2 bases short, with 13 bases between. The CDR3 nucleotides read TGTGCCAGCACTGGGCCGGGGGACACAGATACGCAGTATTTT. Translating gives CASTGPGDTDTQYF. The whole variable domain, remainder taken from reference TRBV7-9 and TRBJ2-3, is DTGVSQNPRHKITKRGQNVTFRCDPISEHNRLYWYRQTLGQGPEFLTYFQNEAQLEKSRLLSDRFSAERPKGSFSTLEIQRTEQGDSAMYLCASTGPGDTDTQYFGPGTRLTVL.

The rearrangement uses TRBV20-1 and TRBJ1-2, with D maybe TRBD1 (6 bases). V dropped 3 bases and J dropped 7 bases, with 21 bases sitting between them. Germline CDR1 is DFQATT and CDR2 is SNEGSKA (reference sequence). The CDR3 is made up of 15 amino acids. The CDR3 bases are TGCAGTGCTAGTGTTTGGCGGAGAGGGGGGGCTGGCTACACCTTC. This codes for CSASVWRRGGAGYTF.

The J gene is TRBJ1-5, the V gene TRBV6-2 or TRBV6-3, with D possibly being TRBD1 (6 bases). Germline CDR1 and CDR2: MNHEY and SVGEGT. CDR3 length: 12 amino acids. V was shortened by 6 bases and J by 16 bases, with 19 bases between the two germline ends. The CDR3 loop reads CASSFPGHTEHF. In DNA, the CDR3 is TGTGCCAGCAGCTTCCCGGGACATACTGAACATTTT.

The chain employs TRBV3-1 (or the pseudogene TRBV3-2) and TRBJ1-5; possibly TRBD1 for D (5 bases). The germline V gene has CDR1 LGHDT and CDR2 YNNKEL (reference sequence). CDR3 length: 16 residues. Trimming pared 1 base from V and 11 bases from J, leaving 21 bases between. CDR3 DNA sequence: TGTGCCAGCAGCCAAGGACTAGGGGCAGGAACAATAGCCCAGCATTTT. It specifies CASSQGLGAGTIAQHF.

As to this clone: Sequence at one end of the junction differs from germline and may be a read error. Distinct nucleotide sequences in the sample also encode this CDR3. The chain uses TRBV19 and TRBJ2-6; D unresolved. The CDR3 sequence is 15 residues long. Germline V CDR1 and CDR2: LNHDA, SQIVND (reference sequence). This chain's CDR3 is CASSPGLLGANVLTF. In DNA, the CDR3 is TGCGCCAGTAGTCCTGGGCTCTTAGGGGCCAACGTCCTGACTTTC.

This chain connects TRBV18 to TRBJ1-1; D may be TRBD1 (6 bases). The CDR3 runs to 12 residues. Germline CDR1 and CDR2: KGHSH and LQKENI. V lost 4 bases, J lost 6 bases, and 9 bases lay in between. The CDR3 DNA is TGTGCCAGCTCACAACAGGGCGCTGAAGCTTTCTTT. Amino acids: CASSQQGAEAFF.